This is a list of T cell receptor beta chains from one sample in a study of blood T cell repertoires in COVID-19. Sequencing was performed with immunoSEQ multiplex PCR; in TCRdb, only in-frame clones are kept and a portion is missing. Of 110,000 to 150,000 clones listed, roughly 91% were seen once; the top ten hold about 2.9%. Source material: peripheral blood. These receptors were taken from a man aged 55-75 years with active or convalescent COVID-19. Both conserved end residues are trimmed from each CDR3. The order of the fields is V gene, J gene, CDR3 protein.

TRBV5-1,TRBJ2-7,ASSVLAGGPGEQY
TRBV7-7,TRBJ2-1,ASSPGVGEQF
TRBV7-2,TRBJ2-7,ASSPREGRNSRYEQY
TRBV18,TRBJ1-5,ASSLGQGDQPQH
TRBV10-3,TRBJ2-2,AIGDYIVELF
TRBV6-6,TRBJ2-7,ASSRSSYEQY
TRBV29-1,TRBJ2-1,SVEGLADYNEQF
TRBV7-9,TRBJ2-7,ASSRGTAYEQY
TRBV24-1,TRBJ1-2,ATSDGSAQFGYGYT
TRBV19,TRBJ2-5,ASSDGVPSGKGETQY
TRBV11-2,TRBJ2-7,ASSLLSGASSYEQY
TRBV9,TRBJ2-3,ASSVSGWGTSTDTQY
TRBV12-3/TRBV12-4,TRBJ2-7,ASSLLHEQY
TRBV5-1,TRBJ2-7,ASSSSQGTYEQY
TRBV7-9,TRBJ2-5,ASRTGGGETQY
TRBV4-2,TRBJ1-2,ASSQVAGPVSYGYT
TRBV6-2/TRBV6-3,TRBJ1-2,ASSSPIGSGGYT
TRBV6-5,TRBJ2-5,ASSAGPVETQY
TRBV7-2,TRBJ2-1,ASSSGPGTGTEQF
TRBV6-5,TRBJ1-2,ASSYRDRGYYGYT
TRBV5-6,TRBJ1-5,ASSPDRGQPQH
TRBV5-4,TRBJ1-3,ASSPGLRGGNTIY
TRBV11-2,TRBJ1-6,ASAFGTGDSPLH
TRBV29-1,TRBJ1-3,SVERRITGDTIY
TRBV19,TRBJ2-1,ASTPSGTSGSMNEQF
TRBV7-2,TRBJ1-6,ASSLEVGPGGYSPLH